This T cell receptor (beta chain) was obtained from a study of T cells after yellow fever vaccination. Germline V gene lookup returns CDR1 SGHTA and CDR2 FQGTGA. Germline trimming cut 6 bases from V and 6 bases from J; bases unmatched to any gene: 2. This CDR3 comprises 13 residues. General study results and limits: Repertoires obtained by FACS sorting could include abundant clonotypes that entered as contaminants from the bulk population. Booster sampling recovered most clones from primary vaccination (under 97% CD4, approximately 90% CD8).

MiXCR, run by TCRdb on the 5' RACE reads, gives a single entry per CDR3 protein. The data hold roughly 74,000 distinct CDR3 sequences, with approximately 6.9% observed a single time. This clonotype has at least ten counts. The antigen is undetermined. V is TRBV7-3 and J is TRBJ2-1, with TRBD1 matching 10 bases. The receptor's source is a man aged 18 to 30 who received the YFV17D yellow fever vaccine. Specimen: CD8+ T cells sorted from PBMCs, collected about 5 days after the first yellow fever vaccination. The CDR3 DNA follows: TGTGCCAGCAGTTGGACAGGGGGCAATGAGCAGTTCTTC. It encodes CASSWTGGNEQFF.